The TCR beta chain under discussion was sequenced for a study of CD8+ T cells in alopecia areata. The treatment is: oral pan-JAK inhibitor, 5-10 mg twice daily. Concerning this clone: Its antigen is undetermined.

Germline CDR1 is SNHLY and CDR2 is FYNNEI. Trimming left V 4 bases short and J 3 bases short, with 10 bases between. The CDR3 sequence is 13 residues long. Study-level findings and limits: While tofacitinib was given, many expanded lesional clones persisted in scalp and blood.

Sequencing templates came from extracted RNA that was reverse transcribed into cDNA. Sequencing was performed with immunoSEQ multiplex PCR; in TCRdb, only in-frame clones are kept and a portion is missing. Of more than 150,000 clones listed, around 58% are singletons. This receptor was obtained from a human donor with alopecia areata. The chain joins TRBV2 to TRBJ2-7; unclear D gene. The sequencing used CD8+ T cells sorted from blood, collected at week 24, from a patient treated with tofacitinib. The CDR3 DNA sequence: TGTGCCAGCAGTGGAGCGAGCTACTACGAGCAGTACTTC. Encoded protein: CASSGASYYEQYF.